Listed here are 18 T cell receptor beta chains from one sample, sequenced in a study of T cell repertoires in cytomegalovirus infection. TCRdb ran MiXCR on the reads and lists one entry per CDR3 protein. This table has about 180,000 distinct CDR3 sequences, about a sixth appearing once. Sequencing was carried out using CD8+ T cells from PBMCs. These TCRs come from a human donor in good health (CMV status not recorded). Some clones in this sample may be carry-over from other donors' samples.

V is TRBV15 and J is TRBJ2-2, with TRBD2 matching 7 bases. V dropped 1 base and J dropped 6; count of bases not matched to a gene: 2. Germline assignment: CDR1 LNHNV and CDR2 YYDKDF (reference sequence). The CDR3 sequence is 14 residues long. CDR3 in DNA: TGTGCCACCAGCAGAGGCGGGGGTCCCGGGGAGCTGTTTTTT. This encodes CATSRGGGPGELFF.

The chain combines TRBV29-1 with TRBJ1-2; no definite D call. Trimming took off 1 base at V and 4 bases at J, with 10 bases between the two ends. CDR1 and CDR2 (germline): SQVTM, ANQGSEA. The length of the CDR3 is 13 residues. CDR3 residues: CSVEVVNVYGYTF. CDR3 bases: TGCAGCGTTGAAGTCGTGAATGTCTATGGCTACACCTTC.

In its sample, this clonotype was seen a few times. The V and J genes are TRBV19 and TRBJ2-5; 9 bases align to TRBD1. Germline values: CDR1 LNHDA, CDR2 SQIVND (reference sequence). Unmatched junction bases numbered 2, after V lost 0 bases and J lost 0 bases. This CDR3 contains 16 residues. Here the CDR3 DNA reads TGTGCCAGTAGTATAGAGGGGACAGGGAACCAAGAGACCCAGTACTTC. Its translation is CASSIEGTGNQETQYF.

There are a few counts of this clonotype. The CDR3 spells CSVSVRGLTNYGYTF. CDR3 coding DNA: TGCAGCGTTAGCGTTCGGGGTCTAACTAACTATGGCTACACCTTC. The rearrangement links TRBV29-1 to TRBJ1-2; D uncertain. Germline V gene data show CDR1 as SQVTM and CDR2 as ANQGSEA. There are 15 residues in the CDR3. V was shortened by 5 bases and J by 0 bases, with 16 bases between the two germline ends. Filled out from reference TRBV29-1 and TRBJ1-2, the complete variable domain reads SAVISQKPSRDICQRGTSLTIQCQVDSQVTMMFWYRQQPGQSLTLIATANQGSEATYESGFVIDKFPISRPNLTFSTLTVSNMSPEDSSIYLCSVSVRGLTNYGYTFGSGTRLTVV.

V gene TRBV6-2 or TRBV6-3 combines with J gene TRBJ1-2; D is ambiguous. V shed 2 bases and J shed 3 bases, with 13 bases lying between them. Germline V gives CDR1 MNHEY, CDR2 SVGEGT. This CDR3 is 15 amino acids long. The CDR3 DNA reads as TGTGCCAGCAGTTACGTGAGCCGGTTGGACTATGGCTACACCTTC. Protein: CASSYVSRLDYGYTF.

This clonotype has only a few counts. The genes are TRBV6-4 and TRBJ2-2; D call uncertain. V was cut by 3 bases and J by 2 bases, with 7 bases left in between. Germline V CDR1 and CDR2: MRHNA, SNTAGT. The CDR3 is made up of 14 amino acids. In DNA, the CDR3 is TGTGCCAGCAGTGATGGGCCTAACACCGGGGAGCTGTTTTTT. It is translated as CASSDGPNTGELFF.

In DNA, the CDR3 is TGTGCCAGCAGTCCCAGAGAGGAAGTGGGCGAGCAGTACTTC. Residues: CASSPREEVGEQYF. This chain uses TRBV28 with TRBJ2-7, with D unresolved. The length of the CDR3 is 14 residues. Germline V gene lookup returns CDR1 MDHEN and CDR2 SYDVKM. The V gene lost 5 bases and the J gene lost 6 bases, with 17 bases spanning the gap.

The chain recombines TRBV5-5 with TRBJ2-2; 9 bases agree with TRBD1. Germline CDR1 and CDR2: SGHKS and YYEKEE (reference sequence). V dropped 6 bases and J dropped 5; count of bases not matched to a gene: 8. The CDR3 contains 15 residues. CDR3 bases: TGTGCCAGCACCCAGCGGGACAGGGTTACCGGGGAGCTGTTTTTT. As protein: CASTQRDRVTGELFF.

This clonotype was picked up a small number of times. CDR3 in amino acids: CASSPTGGLDEQYF. The CDR3 coding sequence is TGTGCCAGCAGCCCGACAGGGGGCCTCGACGAGCAGTACTTC. The chain links TRBV7-3 to TRBJ2-7, with 10 bases matching TRBD1. The junction had 6 bases not matched to a gene; V was cut back by 5 bases and J by 5 bases. The germline CDR1 and CDR2 sequences are SGHTA and FQGTGA. The length of the CDR3 is 14 residues. Filled out from reference TRBV7-3 and TRBJ2-7, the complete variable domain reads GAGVSQTPSNKVTEKGKYVELRCDPISGHTALYWYRQSLGQGPEFLIYFQGTGAADDSGLPNDRFFAVRPEGSVSTLKIQRTERGDSAVYLCASSPTGGLDEQYFGPGTRLTVT.

This sequence joins TRBV2 and TRBJ2-2; 7 nucleotides line up with TRBD2. Germline V gene lookup returns CDR1 SNHLY and CDR2 FYNNEI. There are 17 residues in the CDR3. With 3 bases clipped from V and 5 bases from J, the junction kept 12 bases outside the gene matches. The CDR3 DNA is TGTGCCAGCAGTGATTACCTCTTACGGGGGGAAACCGGGGAGCTGTTTTTT. Translated, it gives CASSDYLLRGETGELFF.

The genes are TRBV27 and TRBJ2-1; D ambiguous. CDR3 length: 11 amino acids. Germline assignment: CDR1 MNHEY and CDR2 SMNVEV (reference sequence). V was cut by 9 bases and J by 7 bases, with 10 bases left in between. CDR3 residues: CARLYGNEQFF. The CDR3 nucleotides read TGTGCCAGGCTATACGGGAATGAGCAGTTCTTC.

The V gene is TRBV7-6, the J gene TRBJ2-2; 8 positions match TRBD1. V lost 4 bases, J lost 0 bases, and 10 bases stayed unmatched. The CDR3 totals 18 residues. Germline lookup yields CDR1 SGHVS and CDR2 FNYEAQ. CDR3 region: CASSSPGTGPSNTGELFF. The CDR3 DNA sequence: TGTGCCAGCAGCTCTCCCGGGACAGGACCTTCGAACACCGGGGAGCTGTTTTTT.

The chain uses TRBV29-1 and TRBJ2-2, with 7 bases matching TRBD2. Germline trimming cut 7 bases from V and 1 base from J; bases unmatched to any gene: 15. There are 17 residues in the CDR3. Germline CDR1 and CDR2: SQVTM and ANQGSEA. CDR3 sequence reads: CSAGMAGEDWNTGELFF. In DNA form, the CDR3 reads TGCAGCGCCGGGATGGCGGGGGAAGACTGGAACACCGGGGAGCTGTTTTTT.

This clonotype has just a few counts. The chain is built from TRBV28 and TRBJ1-5, with D perhaps TRBD1 (5 bases). CDR1 is MDHEN and CDR2 is SYDVKM in the germline V gene. V shed 0 bases and J shed 1 base, with 7 bases lying between them. The CDR3 runs to 15 residues. The CDR3 DNA reads TGTGCCAGCAGTTTATGGAGGGGAAGCAATCAGCCCCAGCATTTT. As protein: CASSLWRGSNQPQHF.

Only a few counts were recorded for this clonotype. The chain carries TRBV24-1 and TRBJ2-1, with TRBD2 matching 9 bases. Germline assignment: CDR1 KGHDR and CDR2 SFDVKD. The CDR3 is 17 amino acids. Trimming cost V 4 bases and J 8 bases; bases outside gene matches: 14. CDR3 sequence reads: CATSDPLQRGEVHEQFF. The CDR3 nucleotides are TGTGCCACCAGTGACCCCCTCCAGCGGGGGGAGGTCCATGAGCAGTTCTTC.

CDR3 region: CASSPPDRQETQYF. CDR3 in DNA: TGTGCCAGCAGCCCCCCCGACCGCCAGGAGACCCAGTACTTC. The chain is built from TRBV7-8 and TRBJ2-5; D is unresolved. The CDR3 length is 14 residues. V shed 5 bases and J shed 5 bases, with 15 bases lying between them. Germline CDR1 SGHVS, CDR2 FQNEAQ.

The V gene is TRBV7-2, the J gene TRBJ2-7; either TRBD1 or TRBD2 may supply D (5 bases each). The CDR3 loop spans 15 amino acids. V was trimmed by 6 bases and J by 2 bases, leaving 17 bases between them. CDR1 is SGHTA, CDR2 FQGNSA, per germline. This CDR3 is CASSFPPGPTYEQYF. The CDR3 nucleotides are TGTGCCAGCAGTTTTCCACCGGGACCCACCTACGAGCAGTACTTC.

The V gene is TRBV7-3, the J gene TRBJ2-3; D might be TRBD2 (7 bases). Germline CDR1 is SGHTA and CDR2 is FQGTGA. CDR3 length: 15 amino acids. The germline V and J ends were trimmed by 5 bases and 6 bases, with 18 bases remaining between them. The CDR3 sequence: CASSPWGGGVDTQYF. CDR3 bases: TGTGCCAGCAGCCCCTGGGGGGGGGGCGTGGATACGCAGTATTTT.